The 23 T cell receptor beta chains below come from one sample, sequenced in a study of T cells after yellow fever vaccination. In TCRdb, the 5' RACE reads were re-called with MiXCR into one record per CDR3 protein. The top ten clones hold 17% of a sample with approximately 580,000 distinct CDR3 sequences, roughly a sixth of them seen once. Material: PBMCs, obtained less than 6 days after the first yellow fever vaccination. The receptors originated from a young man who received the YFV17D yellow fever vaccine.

As DNA, the CDR3 is TGTGCCAGCCACCGGACTCGAGACAATGAGCAGTTCTTC. This gives the protein CASHRTRDNEQFF. This rearrangement joins TRBV2 to TRBJ2-1; perhaps TRBD2 as D (5 bases). This CDR3 spans 13 amino acids. Germline values: CDR1 SNHLY, CDR2 FYNNEI. The V end lost 8 bases, the J end lost 5 bases, and 13 bases lay between the germline ends.

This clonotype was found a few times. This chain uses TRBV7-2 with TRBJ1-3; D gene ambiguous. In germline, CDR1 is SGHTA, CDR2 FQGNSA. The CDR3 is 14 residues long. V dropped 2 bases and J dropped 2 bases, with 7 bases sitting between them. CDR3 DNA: TGTGCCAGCAGCTTACGTGAACCTGGAAACACCATATATTTT. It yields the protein CASSLREPGNTIYF.

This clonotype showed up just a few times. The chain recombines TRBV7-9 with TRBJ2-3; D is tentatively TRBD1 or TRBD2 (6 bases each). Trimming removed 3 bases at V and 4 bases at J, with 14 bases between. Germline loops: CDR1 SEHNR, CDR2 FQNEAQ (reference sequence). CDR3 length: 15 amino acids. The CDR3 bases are TGTGCCAGCAGCTTGGGGGACCGGGGGCCAGATACGCAGTATTTT. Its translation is CASSLGDRGPDTQYF. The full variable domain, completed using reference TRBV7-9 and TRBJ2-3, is DTGVSQNPRHKITKRGQNVTFRCDPISEHNRLYWYRQTLGQGPEFLTYFQNEAQLEKSRLLSDRFSAERPKGSFSTLEIQRTEQGDSAMYLCASSLGDRGPDTQYFGPGTRLTVL.

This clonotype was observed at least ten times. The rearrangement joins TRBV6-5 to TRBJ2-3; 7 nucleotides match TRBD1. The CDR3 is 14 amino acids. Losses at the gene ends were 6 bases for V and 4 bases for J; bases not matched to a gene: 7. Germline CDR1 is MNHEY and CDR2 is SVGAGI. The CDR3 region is CASRQGVGADTQYF. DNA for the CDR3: TGTGCCAGCAGGCAGGGGGTGGGCGCAGATACGCAGTATTTT.

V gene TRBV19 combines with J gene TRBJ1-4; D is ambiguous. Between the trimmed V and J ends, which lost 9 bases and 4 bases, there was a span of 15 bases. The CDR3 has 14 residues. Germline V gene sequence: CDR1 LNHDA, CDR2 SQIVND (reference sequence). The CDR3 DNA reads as TGTGCCAGCACCCCCGCTTTGAGTAATGAAAAACTGTTTTTT. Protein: CASTPALSNEKLFF.

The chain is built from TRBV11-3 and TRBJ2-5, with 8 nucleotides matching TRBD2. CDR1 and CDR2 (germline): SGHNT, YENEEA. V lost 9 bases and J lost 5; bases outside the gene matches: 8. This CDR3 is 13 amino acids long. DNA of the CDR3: TGTGCCAGTGCCGGGGGGGCGGAGGAGACCCAGTACTTC. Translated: CASAGGAEETQYF.

The CDR3 loop reads CSVVGGGKSSFYEQYF. Written as DNA, the CDR3 is TGCAGCGTTGTAGGTGGTGGGAAAAGTAGTTTCTACGAGCAGTACTTC. V and J are TRBV29-1 and TRBJ2-7, with D unclear. There are 16 residues in the CDR3. V shed 4 bases and J shed 3 bases, with 22 bases lying between them. Per germline, CDR1 SQVTM and CDR2 ANQGSEA.

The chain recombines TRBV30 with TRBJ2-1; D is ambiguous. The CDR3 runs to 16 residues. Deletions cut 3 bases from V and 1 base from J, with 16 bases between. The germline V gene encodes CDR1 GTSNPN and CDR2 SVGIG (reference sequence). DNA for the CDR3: TGTGCCTGGAGCAGATGGGGAATTCGGTCCTACAATGAGCAGTTCTTC. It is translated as CAWSRWGIRSYNEQFF.

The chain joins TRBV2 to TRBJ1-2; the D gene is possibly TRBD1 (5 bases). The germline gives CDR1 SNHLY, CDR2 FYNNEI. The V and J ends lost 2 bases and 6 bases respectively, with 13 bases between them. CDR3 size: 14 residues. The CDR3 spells CASSEIPGTHGYTF. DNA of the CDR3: TGTGCCAGCAGTGAAATCCCCGGGACCCATGGCTACACCTTC.

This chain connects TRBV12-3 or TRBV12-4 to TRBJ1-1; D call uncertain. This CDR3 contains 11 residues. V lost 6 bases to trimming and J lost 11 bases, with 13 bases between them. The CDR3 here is CASRVNWRAFF. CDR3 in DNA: TGTGCCAGCAGGGTTAACTGGAGGGCTTTCTTT.

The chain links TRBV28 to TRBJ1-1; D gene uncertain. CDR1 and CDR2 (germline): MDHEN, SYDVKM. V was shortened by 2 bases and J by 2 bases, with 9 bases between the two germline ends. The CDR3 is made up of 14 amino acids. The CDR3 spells CASSLPVRNTEAFF. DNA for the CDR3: TGTGCCAGCAGTTTACCGGTCAGAAACACTGAAGCTTTCTTT.

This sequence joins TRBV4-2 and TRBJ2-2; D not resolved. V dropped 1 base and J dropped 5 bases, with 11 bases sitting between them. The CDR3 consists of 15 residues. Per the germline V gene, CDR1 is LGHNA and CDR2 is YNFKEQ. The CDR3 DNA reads TGTGCCAGCAGCCAAGCAACAGATGGTACCGGGGAGCTGTTTTTT. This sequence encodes CASSQATDGTGELFF.

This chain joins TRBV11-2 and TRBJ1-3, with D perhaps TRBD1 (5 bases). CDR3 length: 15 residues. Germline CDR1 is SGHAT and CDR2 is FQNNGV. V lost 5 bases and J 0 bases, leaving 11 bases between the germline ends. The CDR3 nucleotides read TGTGCCAGCAGCCCCAGGGCAACCTCTGGAAACACCATATATTTT. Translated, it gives CASSPRATSGNTIYF.

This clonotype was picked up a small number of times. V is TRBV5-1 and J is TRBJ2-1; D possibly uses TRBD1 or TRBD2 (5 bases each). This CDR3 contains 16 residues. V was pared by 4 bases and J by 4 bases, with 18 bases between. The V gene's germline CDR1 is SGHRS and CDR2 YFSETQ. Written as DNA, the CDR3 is TGCGCCAGCAGCCCTCCCTCCCAGGGAGTATACAATGAGCAGTTCTTC. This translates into CASSPPSQGVYNEQFF.

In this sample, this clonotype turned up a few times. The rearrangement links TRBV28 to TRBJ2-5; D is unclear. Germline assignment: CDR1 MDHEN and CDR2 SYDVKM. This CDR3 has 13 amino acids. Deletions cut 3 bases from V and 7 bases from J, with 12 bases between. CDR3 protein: CASSLGLSGTQYF. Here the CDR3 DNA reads TGTGCCAGCAGTTTGGGCCTATCAGGGACCCAGTACTTC.

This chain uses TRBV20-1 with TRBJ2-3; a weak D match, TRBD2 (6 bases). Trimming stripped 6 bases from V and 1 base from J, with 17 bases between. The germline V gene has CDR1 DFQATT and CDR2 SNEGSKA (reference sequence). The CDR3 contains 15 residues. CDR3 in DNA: TGCAGTGCCAAATCGGCTAGCGAAGGCACAGATACGCAGTATTTT. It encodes CSAKSASEGTDTQYF.

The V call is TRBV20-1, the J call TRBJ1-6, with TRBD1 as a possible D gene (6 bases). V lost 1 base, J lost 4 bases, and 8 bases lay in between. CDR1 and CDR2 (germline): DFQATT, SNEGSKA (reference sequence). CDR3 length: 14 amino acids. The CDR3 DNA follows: TGCAGTGCTAGAGGACAGGCGTATAATTCACCCCTCCACTTT. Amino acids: CSARGQAYNSPLHF.

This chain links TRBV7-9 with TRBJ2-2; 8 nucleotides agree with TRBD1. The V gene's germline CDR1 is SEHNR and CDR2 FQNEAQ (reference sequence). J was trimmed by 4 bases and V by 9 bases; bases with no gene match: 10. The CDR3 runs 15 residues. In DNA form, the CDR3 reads TGTGCCAGTGGGCCAGGGGGCGGAGTCACCGGGGAGCTGTTTTTT. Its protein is CASGPGGGVTGELFF.

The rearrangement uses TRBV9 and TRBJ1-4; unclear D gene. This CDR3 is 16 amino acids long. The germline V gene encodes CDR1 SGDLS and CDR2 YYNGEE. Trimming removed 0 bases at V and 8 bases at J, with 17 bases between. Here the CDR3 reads CASSVGVTGDLEKLFF. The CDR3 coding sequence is TGTGCCAGCAGCGTAGGTGTGACGGGCGATCTGGAAAAACTGTTTTTT.

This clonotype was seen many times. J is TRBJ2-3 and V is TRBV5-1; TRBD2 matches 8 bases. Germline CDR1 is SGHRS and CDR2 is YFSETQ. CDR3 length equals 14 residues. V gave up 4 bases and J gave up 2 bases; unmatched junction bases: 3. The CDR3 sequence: CASSPGLVTDTQYF. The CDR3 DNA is TGCGCCAGCAGCCCGGGACTAGTCACAGATACGCAGTATTTT.

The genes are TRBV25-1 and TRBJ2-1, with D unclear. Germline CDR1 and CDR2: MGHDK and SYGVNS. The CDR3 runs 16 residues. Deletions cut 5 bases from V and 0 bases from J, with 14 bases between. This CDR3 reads CASSSVGGDSYNEQFF. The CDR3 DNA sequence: TGTGCCAGCAGTAGCGTCGGTGGGGACTCCTACAATGAGCAGTTCTTC. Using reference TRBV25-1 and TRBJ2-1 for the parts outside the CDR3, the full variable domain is EADIYQTPRYLVIGTGKKITLECSQTMGHDKMYWYQQDPGMELHLIHYSYGVNSTEKGDLSSESTVSRIRTEHFPLTLESARPSHTSQYLCASSSVGGDSYNEQFFGPGTRLTVL.

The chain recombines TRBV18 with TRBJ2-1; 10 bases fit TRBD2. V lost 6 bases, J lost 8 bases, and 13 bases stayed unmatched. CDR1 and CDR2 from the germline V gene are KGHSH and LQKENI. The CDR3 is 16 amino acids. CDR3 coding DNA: TGTGCCAGCTCGCCCAGGAGCGGGGGGGCCGGGGATGAGCAGTTCTTC. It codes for CASSPRSGGAGDEQFF. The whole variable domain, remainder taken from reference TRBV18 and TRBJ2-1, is NAGVMQNPRHLVRRRGQEARLRCSPMKGHSHVYWYRQLPEEGLKFMVYLQKENIIDESGMPKERFSAEFPKEGPSILRIQQVVRGDSAAYFCASSPRSGGAGDEQFFGPGTRLTVL.

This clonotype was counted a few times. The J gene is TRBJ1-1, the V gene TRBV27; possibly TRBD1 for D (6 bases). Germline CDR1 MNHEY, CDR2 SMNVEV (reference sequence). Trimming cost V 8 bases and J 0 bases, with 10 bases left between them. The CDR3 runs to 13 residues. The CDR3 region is CASYGQLNTEAFF. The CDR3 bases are TGTGCCAGCTACGGACAGCTGAACACTGAAGCTTTCTTT.